This entry concerns a single TCR beta chain. Trimming pared 6 bases from V and 3 bases from J, leaving 23 bases between. Germline V gene data show CDR1 as LNHDA and CDR2 as SQIVND (reference sequence). CDR3 length equals 17 residues. The sample belongs to a study of blood T cell repertoires in COVID-19. Profiled with immunoSEQ multiplex PCR; TCRdb holds only in-frame clones, not every one. The table lists 300,000 or so clones, about nine tenths of them singletons. This receptor was obtained from a man between 60 and 75 years old who had recovered from COVID-19. Sequencing was performed on PBMCs or T cells enriched from blood (not recorded which). This rearrangement joins TRBV19 to TRBJ2-5, with D possibly being TRBD2 (6 bases). The CDR3 reads CASSPWGVGAREETQYF. In nucleotides, the CDR3 is TGTGCCAGTAGCCCTTGGGGGGTGGGCGCCCGAGAAGAGACCCAGTACTTC.